The source of this T cell receptor beta chain is a study of prognosis after radiotherapy for stage I lung cancer. Study results and caveats: Unique TCR clone counts dropped after stereotactic body radiation therapy, from a median of roughly 10,000 to 7,000.

In its sample, this clonotype was seen many times. Its matching antigen is unknown. This likely comes from a read error, as the CDR3 has no conserved phenylalanine or tryptophan at its end. V lost 3 bases to trimming and J lost 2 bases, with 11 bases between them. Germline assignment: CDR1 MDHEN and CDR2 SYDVKM. CDR3 length: 14 residues. Amplification of the TCR beta CDR3 (from genomic DNA) was done by two-round multiplex PCR. TRBV and TRBJ genes each had their own specific primers in first-round PCR. TCRdb re-analysed the multiplex PCR reads in MiXCR, keeping a single row per CDR3 protein. In the table there are about 22,000 distinct CDR3 sequences, about 37% of which are singletons. Each of the patients had no lymph node involvement on CT and PET/CT and no prior chemotherapy, radiotherapy or other malignancies.

The TCR was taken from a donor over 45 with non-small cell lung cancer. The sequenced sample was PBMCs, obtained before or after stereotactic body radiation therapy (not recorded which). The chain carries TRBV28 and TRBJ2-7; D gene unclear. The CDR3 DNA reads as TGTGCCAGCAGTTTTCGTAGTGCTCCCTACGAGCAGTACTCC. It specifies CASSFRSAPYEQYS.